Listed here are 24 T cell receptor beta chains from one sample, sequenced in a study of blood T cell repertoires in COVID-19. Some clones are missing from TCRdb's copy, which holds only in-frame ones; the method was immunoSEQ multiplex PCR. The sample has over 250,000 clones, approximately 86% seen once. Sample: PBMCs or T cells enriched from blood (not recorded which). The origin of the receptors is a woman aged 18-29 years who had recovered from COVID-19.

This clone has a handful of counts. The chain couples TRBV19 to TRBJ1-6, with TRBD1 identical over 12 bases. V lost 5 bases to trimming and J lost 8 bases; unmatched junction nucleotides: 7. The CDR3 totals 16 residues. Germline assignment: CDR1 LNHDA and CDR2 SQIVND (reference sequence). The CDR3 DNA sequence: TGTGCCAGTAGTCCCGGGACAGGGGGCATAGATTCACCCCTCCACTTT. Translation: CASSPGTGGIDSPLHF.

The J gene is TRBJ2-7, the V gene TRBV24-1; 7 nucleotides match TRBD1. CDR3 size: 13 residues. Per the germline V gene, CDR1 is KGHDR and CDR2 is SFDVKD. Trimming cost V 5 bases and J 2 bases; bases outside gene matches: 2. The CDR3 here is CATSAGQAYEQYF. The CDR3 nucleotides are TGTGCCACCAGTGCCGGACAGGCCTACGAGCAGTACTTC.

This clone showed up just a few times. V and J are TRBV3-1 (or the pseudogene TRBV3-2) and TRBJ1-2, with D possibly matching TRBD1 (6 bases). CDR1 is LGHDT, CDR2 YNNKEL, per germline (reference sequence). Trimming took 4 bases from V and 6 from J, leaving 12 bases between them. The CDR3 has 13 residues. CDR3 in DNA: TGTGCCAGCAGCCCCACTCCAGGGGATGGCTACACCTTC. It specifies CASSPTPGDGYTF.

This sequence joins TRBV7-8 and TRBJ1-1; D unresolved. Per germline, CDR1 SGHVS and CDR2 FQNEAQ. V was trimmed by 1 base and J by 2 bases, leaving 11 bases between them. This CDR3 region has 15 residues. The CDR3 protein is CASSLVQQSNTEAFF. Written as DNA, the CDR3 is TGTGCCAGCAGCTTAGTTCAACAGTCTAACACTGAAGCTTTCTTT.

The CDR3 spells CASSLGARGKLFF. The CDR3 coding sequence is TGTGCCAGCAGTTTAGGGGCCAGGGGAAAACTGTTTTTT. This chain connects TRBV12-3 or TRBV12-4 to TRBJ1-4; D is perhaps TRBD1 (6 bases). The ends were cut back, 1 base at V and 10 bases at J, with 10 bases in the middle. The CDR3 runs to 13 residues.

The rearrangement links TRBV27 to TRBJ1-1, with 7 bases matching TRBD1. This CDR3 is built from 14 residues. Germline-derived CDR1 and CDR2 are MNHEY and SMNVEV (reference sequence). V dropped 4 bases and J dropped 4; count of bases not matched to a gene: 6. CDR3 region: CASSSTTGFTEAFF. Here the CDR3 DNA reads TGTGCCAGCAGTTCAACGACAGGGTTCACTGAAGCTTTCTTT.

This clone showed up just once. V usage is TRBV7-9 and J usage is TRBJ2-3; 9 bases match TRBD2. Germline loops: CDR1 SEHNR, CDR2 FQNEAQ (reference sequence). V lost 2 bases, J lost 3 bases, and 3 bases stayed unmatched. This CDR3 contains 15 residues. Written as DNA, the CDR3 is TGTGCCAGCAGCTTACTAGCGGGAAGGACAGATACGCAGTATTTT. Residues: CASSLLAGRTDTQYF.

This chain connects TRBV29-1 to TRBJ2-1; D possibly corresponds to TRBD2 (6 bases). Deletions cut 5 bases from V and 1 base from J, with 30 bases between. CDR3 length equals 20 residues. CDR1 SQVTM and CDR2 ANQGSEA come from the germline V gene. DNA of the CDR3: TGCAGCGTTTGTATTATCGGGCGGGACGCTTCCGCATTTTCCTACAATGAGCAGTTCTTC. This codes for CSVCIIGRDASAFSYNEQFF.

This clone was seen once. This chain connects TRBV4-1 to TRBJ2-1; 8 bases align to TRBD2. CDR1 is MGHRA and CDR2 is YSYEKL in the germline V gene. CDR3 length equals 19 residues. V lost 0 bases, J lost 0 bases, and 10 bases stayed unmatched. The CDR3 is CASSQDEGAGAHSYNEQFF. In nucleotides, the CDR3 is TGCGCCAGCAGCCAAGATGAGGGAGCGGGGGCCCACTCCTACAATGAGCAGTTCTTC.

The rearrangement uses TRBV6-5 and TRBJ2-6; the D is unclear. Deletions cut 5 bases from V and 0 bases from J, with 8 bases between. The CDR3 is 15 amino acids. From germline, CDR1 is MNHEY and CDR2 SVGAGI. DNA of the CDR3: TGTGCCAGCAGTCCTCGGGTCTCTGGGGCCAACGTCCTGACTTTC. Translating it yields CASSPRVSGANVLTF.

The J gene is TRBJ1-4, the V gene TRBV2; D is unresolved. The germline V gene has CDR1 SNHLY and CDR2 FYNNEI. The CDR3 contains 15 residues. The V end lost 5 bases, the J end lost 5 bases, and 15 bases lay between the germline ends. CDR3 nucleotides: TGTGCCAGCAGTCTAGGAGGACTGCAGAATGAAAAACTGTTTTTT. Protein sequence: CASSLGGLQNEKLFF.

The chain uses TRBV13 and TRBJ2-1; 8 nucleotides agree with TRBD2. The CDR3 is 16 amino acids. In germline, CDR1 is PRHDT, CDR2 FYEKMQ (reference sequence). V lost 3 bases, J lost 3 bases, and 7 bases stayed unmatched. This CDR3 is CASSFGSGGRYNEQFF. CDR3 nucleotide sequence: TGTGCCAGCAGCTTTGGGAGCGGGGGACGCTACAATGAGCAGTTCTTC.

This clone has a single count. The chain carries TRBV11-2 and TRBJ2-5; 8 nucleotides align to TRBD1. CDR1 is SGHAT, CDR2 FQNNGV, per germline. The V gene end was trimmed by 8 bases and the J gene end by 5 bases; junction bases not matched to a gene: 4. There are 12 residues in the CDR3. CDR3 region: CASADRAETQYF. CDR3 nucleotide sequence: TGTGCCAGCGCGGACAGGGCGGAGACCCAGTACTTC.

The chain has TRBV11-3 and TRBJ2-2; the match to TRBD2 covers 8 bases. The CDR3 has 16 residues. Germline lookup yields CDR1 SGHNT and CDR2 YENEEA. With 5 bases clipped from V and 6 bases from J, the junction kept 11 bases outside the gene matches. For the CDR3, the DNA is TGTGCCAGCAGCGCCGGGGGGGCGTATGCCCCCGGGGAGCTGTTTTTT. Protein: CASSAGGAYAPGELFF.

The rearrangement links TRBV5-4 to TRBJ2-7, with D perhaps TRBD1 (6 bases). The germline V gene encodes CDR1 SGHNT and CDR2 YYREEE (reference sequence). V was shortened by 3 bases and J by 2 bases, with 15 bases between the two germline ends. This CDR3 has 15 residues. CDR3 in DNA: TGTGCCAGCAGCTCCGAACAGGGACCCACCTACGAGCAGTACTTC. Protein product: CASSSEQGPTYEQYF.

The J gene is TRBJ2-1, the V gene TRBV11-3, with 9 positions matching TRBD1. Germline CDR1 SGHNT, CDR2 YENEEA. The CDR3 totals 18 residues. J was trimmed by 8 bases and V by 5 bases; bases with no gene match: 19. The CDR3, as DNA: TGTGCCAGCAGCCCCCGACGAATAGCCGGGACAGGGTCTCATGAGCAGTTCTTC. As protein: CASSPRRIAGTGSHEQFF.

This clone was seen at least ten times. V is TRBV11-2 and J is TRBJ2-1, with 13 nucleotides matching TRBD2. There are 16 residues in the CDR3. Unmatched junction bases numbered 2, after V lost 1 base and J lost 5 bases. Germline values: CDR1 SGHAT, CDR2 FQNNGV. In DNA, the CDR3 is TGTGCCAGCAGCTTAGTTGGGACTAGCGGGAACAATGAGCAGTTCTTC. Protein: CASSLVGTSGNNEQFF.

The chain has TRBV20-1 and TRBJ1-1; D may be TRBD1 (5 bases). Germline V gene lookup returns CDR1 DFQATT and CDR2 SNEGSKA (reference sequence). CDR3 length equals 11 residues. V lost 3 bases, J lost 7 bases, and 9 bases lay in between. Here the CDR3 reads CSASNRNEAFF. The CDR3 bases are TGCAGTGCTAGCAACAGGAATGAAGCTTTCTTT.

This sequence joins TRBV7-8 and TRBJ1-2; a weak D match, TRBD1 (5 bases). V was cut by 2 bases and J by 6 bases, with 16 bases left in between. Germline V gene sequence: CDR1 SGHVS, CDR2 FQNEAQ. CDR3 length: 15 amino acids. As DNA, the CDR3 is TGTGCCAGCAGCTTATCGAGTAACAGGTGGAATGGCTACACCTTC. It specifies CASSLSSNRWNGYTF.

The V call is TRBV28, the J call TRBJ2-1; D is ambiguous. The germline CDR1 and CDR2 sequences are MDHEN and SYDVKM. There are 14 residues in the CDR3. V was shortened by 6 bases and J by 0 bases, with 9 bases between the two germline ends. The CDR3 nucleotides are TGTGCCAGCAGCTTTTTGAGCTCCTACAATGAGCAGTTCTTC. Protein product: CASSFLSSYNEQFF.

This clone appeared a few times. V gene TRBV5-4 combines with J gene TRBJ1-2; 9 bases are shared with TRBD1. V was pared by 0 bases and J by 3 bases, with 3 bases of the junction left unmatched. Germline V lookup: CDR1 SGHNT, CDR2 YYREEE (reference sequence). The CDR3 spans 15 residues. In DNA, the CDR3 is TGTGCCAGCAGCTTGGGACAGGGGGACTACTATGGCTACACCTTC. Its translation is CASSLGQGDYYGYTF.

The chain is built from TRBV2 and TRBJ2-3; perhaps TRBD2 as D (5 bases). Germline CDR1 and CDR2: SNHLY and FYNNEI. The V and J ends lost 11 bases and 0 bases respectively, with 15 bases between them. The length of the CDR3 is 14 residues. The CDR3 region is CAGKSGLSTDTQYF. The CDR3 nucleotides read TGTGCCGGTAAAAGCGGCCTGAGCACAGATACGCAGTATTTT.

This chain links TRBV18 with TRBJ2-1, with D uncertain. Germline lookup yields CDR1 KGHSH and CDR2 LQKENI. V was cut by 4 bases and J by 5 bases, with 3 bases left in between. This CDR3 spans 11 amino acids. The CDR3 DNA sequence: TGTGCCAGCTCACGTAACAATGAGCAGTTCTTC. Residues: CASSRNNEQFF. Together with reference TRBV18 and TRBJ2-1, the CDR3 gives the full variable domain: NAGVMQNPRHLVRRRGQEARLRCSPMKGHSHVYWYRQLPEEGLKFMVYLQKENIIDESGMPKERFSAEFPKEGPSILRIQQVVRGDSAAYFCASSRNNEQFFGPGTRLTVL.

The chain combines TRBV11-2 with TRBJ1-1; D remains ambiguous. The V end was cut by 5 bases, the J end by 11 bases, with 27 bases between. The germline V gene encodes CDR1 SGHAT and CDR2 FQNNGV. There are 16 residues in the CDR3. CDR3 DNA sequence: TGTGCCAGCAGCGTATATCCCGACGGGATAGGCGAAGACGCTTTCTTT. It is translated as CASSVYPDGIGEDAFF. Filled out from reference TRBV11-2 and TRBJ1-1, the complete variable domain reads EAGVAQSPRYKIIEKRQSVAFWCNPISGHATLYWYQQILGQGPKLLIQFQNNGVVDDSQLPKDRFSAERLKGVDSTLKIQPAKLEDSAVYLCASSVYPDGIGEDAFFGQGTRLTVV.